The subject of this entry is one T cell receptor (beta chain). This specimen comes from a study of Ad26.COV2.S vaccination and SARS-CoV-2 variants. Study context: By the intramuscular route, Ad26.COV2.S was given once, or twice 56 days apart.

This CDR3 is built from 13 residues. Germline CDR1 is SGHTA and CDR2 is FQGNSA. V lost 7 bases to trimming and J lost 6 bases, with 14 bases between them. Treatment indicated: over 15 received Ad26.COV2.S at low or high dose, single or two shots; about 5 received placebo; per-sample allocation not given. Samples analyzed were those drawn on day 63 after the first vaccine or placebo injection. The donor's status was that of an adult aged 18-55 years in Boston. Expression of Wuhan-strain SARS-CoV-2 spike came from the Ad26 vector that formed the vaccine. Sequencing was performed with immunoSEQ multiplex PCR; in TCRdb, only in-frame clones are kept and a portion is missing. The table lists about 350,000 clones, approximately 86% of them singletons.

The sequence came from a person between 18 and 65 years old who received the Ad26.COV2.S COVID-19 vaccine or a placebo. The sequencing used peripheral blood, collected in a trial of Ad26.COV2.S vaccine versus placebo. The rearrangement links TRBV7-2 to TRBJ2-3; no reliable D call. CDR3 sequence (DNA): TGTGCCAGCACCCGCAATAGGGTTGATACGCAGTATTTT. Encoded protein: CASTRNRVDTQYF.